This TCR beta chain was sequenced in a study of blood T cell repertoires in COVID-19 (dated by TCRdb to the early 2020s). A note on the overall study: Collaborator samples came from the United States, Italy and Spain and covered acute and convalescent phases of COVID-19. The material from the prospective study consisted of cDNA or gDNA derived from T cells, B-cell-depleted T cells, or PBMCs. Subjects who had been exposed to COVID-19, were actively infected with it, or had recovered from it provided the deeply sampled blood TCRbeta repertoires that made up the dataset. The repertoires were released in a freely available public database intended as a resource for research on the immune response to SARS-CoV-2. Samples came from the ongoing ImmuneRACE study (first 160 participants) plus 1,254 subjects from 6 global collaborators. The sample metadata nearly always contained a de-identified subject ID, COVID-19 status, age in years and sex. Where HLA class I and class II types were available, the types were taken from metadata supplied by the sample provider, not from assay-based typing. What the authors observed across the whole study: Clinical and demographic metadata were provided uncurated, with the amount varying by source and participant.

CDR1 and CDR2 were assigned from the germline V gene as MNHEY and SVGAGI. Its CDR3 holds 15 amino acids, cysteine through phenylalanine. The CDR3 DNA has 45 bases and is translated from base 1. Trimming removed 0 bases from V and 6 bases from J; the gene matches leave 5 bases unexplained. One collaborating source in Seattle enrolled patients while the patients were actively infected and followed the patients over time throughout the course of disease. Whole blood was collected in K2EDTA tubes by collaborating institutions according to the institutions' own protocols. Collaborator samples were shipped for TCRbeta analysis as frozen whole blood, isolated PBMCs, or DNA extracted from either sample type. TCRbeta CDR3 regions were amplified from genomic DNA using the immunoSEQ Assay, a bias-controlled multiplex PCR. The authors' analysis ran thus. Nucleated cell counts per sample were estimated from amplification of reference gene primers within the assay. To quantify the absolute abundance of each unique TCRbeta CDR3 rearrangement, sequence reads were collapsed and filtered. For each sample, productive Simpson clonality was calculated by taking the square root of Simpson's diversity index across productive rearrangements. TCRdb re-hosts the immuneACCESS table, in-frame sequences only. Its copies lack some clones; in the studies checked, an unresolved V gene accounts for under half of them, and the cause for the rest is not known. D and trimming were read from the DNA, whereas the V and J calls and clone size are those reported in that table. This sample comprises under 300,000 clones, around 84% of them detected only once. Of the sample, roughly 1.5% is held by the ten largest clones.

Comments on this clone: Its antigen remains undetermined. No base-level quality is on record; no much larger clone is a single base apart.

In this chain, TRBV6-5 is recombined with TRBJ2-4, and TRBD2 matches 7 of the central bases. The TCR comes from a human donor with COVID-19, enrolled during active disease. The donor label of this sample is uncertain. Sequenced material: peripheral blood. The CDR3 loop reads CASSYSSSGTNIQYF. The DNA is TGTGCCAGCAGTTACTCAAGCAGCGGGACAAACATTCAGTACTTC.